These 2 T cell receptor beta chains came from one sample sequenced in a study of shared clonotypes between healthy human individuals. Sequencing was performed with immunoSEQ multiplex PCR; in TCRdb, only in-frame clones are kept and a portion is missing. The table includes more than 2 million clones, 85% to 95% detected once. Naive CD8 cells, CD45RO-negative and positively selected for CCR7, excluded terminally differentiated effector memory CD45RA+ cells. The specimen was naive CD8+ T cells from PBMCs. These receptors were obtained from a man younger than 35 in good health. Some clones in this sample may be carry-over from other donors' samples.

J is TRBJ2-6 and V is TRBV13, with D perhaps matching TRBD1 (5 bases). The V end lost 5 bases, the J end lost 4 bases, and 12 bases lay between the germline ends. Germline V CDR1 and CDR2: PRHDT, FYEKMQ (reference sequence). This CDR3 spans 15 amino acids. CDR3 region: CASSMTDPGANVLTF. CDR3 DNA: TGTGCCAGCAGCATGACAGATCCCGGGGCCAACGTCCTGACTTTC.

The chain carries TRBV4-1 and TRBJ1-4; tentatively, D is TRBD1 (5 bases). Looked up from germline, CDR1 is MGHRA and CDR2 is YSYEKL. CDR3 length: 14 amino acids. V was trimmed by 1 base and J by 8 bases, leaving 11 bases between them. In DNA form, the CDR3 reads TGCGCCAGCAGCCAAGTCGGGGGTACGGAAAAACTGTTTTTT. Its translation is CASSQVGGTEKLFF.